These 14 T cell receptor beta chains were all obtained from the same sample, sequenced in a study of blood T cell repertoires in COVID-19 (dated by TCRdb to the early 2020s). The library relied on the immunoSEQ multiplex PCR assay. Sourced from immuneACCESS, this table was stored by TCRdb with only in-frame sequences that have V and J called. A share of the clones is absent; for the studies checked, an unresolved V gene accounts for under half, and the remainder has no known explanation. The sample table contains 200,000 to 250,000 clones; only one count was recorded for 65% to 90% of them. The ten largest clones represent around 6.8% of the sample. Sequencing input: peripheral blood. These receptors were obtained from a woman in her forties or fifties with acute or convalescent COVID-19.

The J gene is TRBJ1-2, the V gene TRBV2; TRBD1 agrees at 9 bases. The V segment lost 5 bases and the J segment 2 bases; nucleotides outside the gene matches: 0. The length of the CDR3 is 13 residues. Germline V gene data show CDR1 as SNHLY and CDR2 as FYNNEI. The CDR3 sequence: CASSTGGNYGYTF. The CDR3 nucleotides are TGTGCCAGCAGTACAGGGGGCAACTATGGCTACACCTTC.

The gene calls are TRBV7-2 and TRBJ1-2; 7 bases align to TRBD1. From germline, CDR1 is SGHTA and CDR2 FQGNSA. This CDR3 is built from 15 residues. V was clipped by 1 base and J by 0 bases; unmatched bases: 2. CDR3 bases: TGTGCCAGCAGCTTAGTGGACAGGACTAACTATGGCTACACCTTC. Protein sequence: CASSLVDRTNYGYTF.

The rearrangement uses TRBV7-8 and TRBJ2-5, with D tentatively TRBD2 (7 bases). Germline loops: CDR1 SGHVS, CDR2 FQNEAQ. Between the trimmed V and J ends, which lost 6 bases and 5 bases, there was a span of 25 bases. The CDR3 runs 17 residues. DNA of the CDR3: TGTGCCAGCAGAGGGACAAGTACCGGGACTAAAATCGAGACCCAGTACTTC. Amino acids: CASRGTSTGTKIETQYF.

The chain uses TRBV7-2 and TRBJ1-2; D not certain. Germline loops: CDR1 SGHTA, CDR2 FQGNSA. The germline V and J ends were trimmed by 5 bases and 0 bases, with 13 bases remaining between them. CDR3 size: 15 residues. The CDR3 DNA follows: TGTGCCAGCAGCGTGACCCGGAGTTCTAACTATGGCTACACCTTC. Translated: CASSVTRSSNYGYTF.

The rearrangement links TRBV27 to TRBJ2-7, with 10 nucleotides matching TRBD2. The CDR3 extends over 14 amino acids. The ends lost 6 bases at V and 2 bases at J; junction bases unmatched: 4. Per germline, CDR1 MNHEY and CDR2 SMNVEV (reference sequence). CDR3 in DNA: TGTGCCAGCAGGATAGCGGGGGGACCCTACGAGCAGTACTTC. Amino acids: CASRIAGGPYEQYF.

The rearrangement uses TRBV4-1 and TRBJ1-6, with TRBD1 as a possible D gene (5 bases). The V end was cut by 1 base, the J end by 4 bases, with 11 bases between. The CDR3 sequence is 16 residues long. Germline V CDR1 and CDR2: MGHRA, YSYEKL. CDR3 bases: TGCGCCAGCAGCCAAGGTTTCGGGGGTTATAATTCACCCCTCCACTTT. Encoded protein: CASSQGFGGYNSPLHF.

The CDR3 DNA is TGTGCCAGCGCCCGGGACAGAGACACTGAAGCTTTCTTT. It specifies CASARDRDTEAFF. The gene calls are TRBV6-5 and TRBJ1-1; 7 bases match TRBD1. CDR3 length equals 13 residues. With 8 bases clipped from V and 3 bases from J, the junction kept 6 bases outside the gene matches. Germline CDR1 reads MNHEY; CDR2 reads SVGAGI.

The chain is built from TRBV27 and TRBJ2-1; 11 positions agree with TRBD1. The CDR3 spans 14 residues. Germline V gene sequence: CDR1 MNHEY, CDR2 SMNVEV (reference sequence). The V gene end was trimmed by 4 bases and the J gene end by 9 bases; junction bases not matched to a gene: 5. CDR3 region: CASSSPGTGGEQFF. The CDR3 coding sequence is TGTGCCAGCAGTTCGCCCGGGACAGGGGGTGAGCAGTTCTTC.

The CDR3: CASSAFVGSTIYF. CDR3 in DNA: TGTGCCAGCAGCGCCTTTGTCGGGTCCACCATATATTTT. This rearrangement joins TRBV9 to TRBJ1-3; D is undetermined. The CDR3 extends over 13 amino acids. Between the trimmed V and J ends, which lost 3 bases and 9 bases, there was a span of 13 bases. CDR1 and CDR2 (germline): SGDLS, YYNGEE.

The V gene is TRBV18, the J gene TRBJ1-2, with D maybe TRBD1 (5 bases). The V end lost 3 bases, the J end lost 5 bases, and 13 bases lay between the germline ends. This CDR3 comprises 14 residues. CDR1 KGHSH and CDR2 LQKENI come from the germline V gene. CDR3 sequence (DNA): TGTGCCAGCTCACCCAGGGCAGTTATTTATGGCTACACCTTC. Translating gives CASSPRAVIYGYTF.

This chain's CDR3 is CASSQDDARRSYEQYF. CDR3 bases: TGCGCCAGCAGCCAAGATGATGCGCGTCGCTCCTACGAGCAGTACTTC. V gene TRBV4-1 combines with J gene TRBJ2-7; D is ambiguous. V was pared by 0 bases and J by 0 bases, with 12 bases between. Germline V gene lookup returns CDR1 MGHRA and CDR2 YSYEKL. The CDR3 runs to 16 residues.

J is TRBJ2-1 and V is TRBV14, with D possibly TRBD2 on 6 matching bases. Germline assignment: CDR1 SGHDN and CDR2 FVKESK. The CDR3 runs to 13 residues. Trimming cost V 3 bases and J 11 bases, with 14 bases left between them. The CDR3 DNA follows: TGTGCCAGCAGCCAGGGGGGTCTGCGTAAGCAGTTCTTC. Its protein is CASSQGGLRKQFF.

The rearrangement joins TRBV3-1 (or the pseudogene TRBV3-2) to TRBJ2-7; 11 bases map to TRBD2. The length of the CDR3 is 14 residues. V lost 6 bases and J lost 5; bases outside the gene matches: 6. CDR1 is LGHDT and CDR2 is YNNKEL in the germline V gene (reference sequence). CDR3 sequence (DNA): TGTGCCAGCAGGGCTAGCGGGAGGAGCAACGAGCAGTACTTC. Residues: CASRASGRSNEQYF.

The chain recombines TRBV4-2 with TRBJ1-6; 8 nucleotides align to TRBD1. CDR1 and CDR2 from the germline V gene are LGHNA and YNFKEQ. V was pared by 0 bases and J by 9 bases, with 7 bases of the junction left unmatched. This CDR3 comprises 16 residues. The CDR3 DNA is TGTGCCAGCAGCCAAGATAGGGGACAGGAAAGTTCACCCCTCCACTTT. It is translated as CASSQDRGQESSPLHF.